Below are 23 T cell receptor beta chains sequenced from a single sample in a study of regulatory T cells in long-lasting Graves disease. The sample's time point: newly diagnosed GD, antithyroid drugs for less than 3 months. The TCR library was prepared using RNA isolated from PBMCs. Arm-PCR of CDR3 regions and iRepertoire HTBI primers were used to build TCR beta libraries. TCRdb processed the multiplex PCR reads anew with MiXCR; each CDR3 protein has one entry. The repertoire holds 350,000 to 450,000 distinct CDR3 sequences, more than 13% seen once, with around 15% in the top ten. Separately, the same data were catalogued under a study of T cells in Graves' hyperthyroidism and ophthalmopathy.

Source: peripheral blood mononuclear cells (PBMCs), taken at new diagnosis, from a patient treated with antithyroid drugs. These receptors originate from a woman in her twenties or thirties with Graves disease.

This clonotype has a count of ten or more. This sequence joins TRBV6-2 or TRBV6-3 and TRBJ2-7; a weak D match, TRBD1 (5 bases). This CDR3 region has 13 residues. V was pared by 6 bases and J by 5 bases, with 14 bases between. Per germline, CDR1 MNHEY and CDR2 SVGEGT. For the CDR3, the DNA is TGTGCCAGCAGCCATGACAGATCCGACGAGCAGTACTTC. It translates to CASSHDRSDEQYF.

This chain joins TRBV7-3 and TRBJ2-1; 11 nucleotides align to TRBD2. V was pared by 2 bases and J by 10 bases, with 7 bases of the junction left unmatched. The CDR3 totals 15 residues. Germline V lookup: CDR1 SGHTA, CDR2 FQGTGA. The CDR3 reads CASSLGTSGPYEQFF. CDR3 sequence (DNA): TGTGCCAGCAGCTTAGGGACTAGCGGACCCTACGAGCAGTTCTTC.

V usage is TRBV7-9 and J usage is TRBJ1-4; tentative D call: TRBD1 (5 bases). Trimming cost V 5 bases and J 8 bases, with 18 bases left between them. The CDR3 loop spans 15 amino acids. Germline V lookup: CDR1 SEHNR, CDR2 FQNEAQ (reference sequence). CDR3: CASSPGGEFEEKLFF. The CDR3 bases are TGTGCCAGCAGCCCTGGAGGGGAATTCGAGGAAAAACTGTTTTTT.

In its sample, this clonotype was seen many times. The chain employs TRBV11-3 and TRBJ2-1; 10 nucleotides agree with TRBD2. The CDR3 has 16 amino acids. The J segment lost 9 bases and the V segment lost 0 bases, leaving 8 bases of the junction unmatched. Germline CDR1 SGHNT, CDR2 YENEEA. CDR3 nucleotide sequence: TGTGCCAGCAGCTTAGACGCTAGCGGGAGAAATAGTGAGCAGTTCTTC. It translates to CASSLDASGRNSEQFF.

Worth noting for this clonotype: This CDR3 is missing its conserved last phenylalanine or tryptophan, likely due to a read error. The chain is built from TRBV4-2 and TRBJ1-4; 12 bases fit TRBD1. With V trimmed by 3 bases and J by 7 bases, 15 bases remained unmatched. This CDR3 contains 19 residues. Germline CDR1 LGHNA, CDR2 YNFKEQ. The CDR3 reads CASSQDPGTGGRGSEKLFY. The CDR3 nucleotides read TGTGCCAGCAGCCAGGATCCCGGGACAGGGGGCCGAGGAAGTGAAAAACTGTTTTAT.

This clonotype was observed many times. V is TRBV20-1 and J is TRBJ2-7; TRBD2 matches at 8 bases. The CDR3 sequence is 14 residues long. Unmatched junction bases numbered 4, after V lost 3 bases and J lost 0 bases. CDR1 DFQATT and CDR2 SNEGSKA come from the germline V gene (reference sequence). CDR3 sequence reads: CSARTAGGSYEQYF. The CDR3 DNA reads as TGCAGTGCTAGGACCGCGGGAGGCTCCTACGAGCAGTACTTC.

Turning to this clonotype: This may arise from a read error, as a much more abundant clone is one base away. The chain uses TRBV20-1 and TRBJ1-1; tentatively, D is TRBD1 (5 bases). The CDR3 runs 14 residues. Germline CDR1 is DFQATT and CDR2 is SNEGSKA (reference sequence). CDR3 DNA sequence: TGCAGTGCCTCCGTGATGGGGTTGGACACTGAAGCTCTCTTT. Translated, it gives CSASVMGLDTEALF.

This clonotype was observed at least ten times. The CDR3 DNA reads as TGTGCCTGCCGGGACGGAGCCTACGAGCAGTACTTC. Translation: CACRDGAYEQYF. The rearrangement uses TRBV30 and TRBJ2-7; perhaps D is TRBD1 or TRBD2 (5 bases each). Per germline, CDR1 GTSNPN and CDR2 SVGIG (reference sequence). V was shortened by 6 bases and J by 2 bases, with 11 bases between the two germline ends. There are 12 residues in the CDR3.

This chain links TRBV15 with TRBJ2-5, with TRBD1 identical over 8 bases. This CDR3 is 15 amino acids long. Looked up from germline, CDR1 is LNHNV and CDR2 is YYDKDF (reference sequence). V lost 0 bases, J lost 5 bases, and 5 bases stayed unmatched. In DNA, the CDR3 is TGTGCCACCAGCAGAGACAGGGGGCCCGGGGAGACCCAGTACTTC. Amino acid sequence: CATSRDRGPGETQYF. Variable domain in full (rest from reference TRBV15 and TRBJ2-5): DAMVIQNPRYQVTQFGKPVTLSCSQTLNHNVMYWYQQKSSQAPKLLFHYYDKDFNNEADTPDNFQSRRPNTSFCFLDIRSPGLGDTAMYLCATSRDRGPGETQYFGPGTRLLVL.

This clonotype was recorded many times. The chain recombines TRBV5-1 with TRBJ2-7, with D uncertain. With 4 bases removed from V and 0 bases from J, the gap between germline ends came to 11 bases. This CDR3 is built from 14 residues. Germline V CDR1 and CDR2: SGHRS, YFSETQ. Here the CDR3 DNA reads TGCGCCAGCAGCCAGATTAAGAGCTCCTACGAGCAGTACTTC. This codes for CASSQIKSSYEQYF.

The sample holds many counts of this clonotype. J is TRBJ2-3 and V is TRBV29-1; 8 positions match TRBD1. The trim removed 7 bases at V and 2 bases at J, leaving 5 bases unmatched. The V gene's germline CDR1 is SQVTM and CDR2 ANQGSEA. This CDR3 has 13 residues. The CDR3: CSGGQGHTDTQYF. The CDR3 region has the DNA TGCAGCGGAGGACAGGGCCACACAGATACGCAGTATTTT.

CDR3: CASSPYGSSNQPQHF. The CDR3 nucleotides read TGTGCCAGCTCACCTTACGGCAGCTCGAATCAGCCCCAGCATTTT. The V call is TRBV18, the J call TRBJ1-5, with D hard to call. The germline V gene encodes CDR1 KGHSH and CDR2 LQKENI. The CDR3 spans 15 residues. Trimming left V 3 bases short and J 4 bases short, with 13 bases between.

At least ten counts were recorded for this clonotype. V usage is TRBV7-9 and J usage is TRBJ2-7; 7 bases line up with TRBD2. This CDR3 is 13 amino acids long. The germline gives CDR1 SEHNR, CDR2 FQNEAQ (reference sequence). V dropped 8 bases and J dropped 0; count of bases not matched to a gene: 4. Here the CDR3 reads CASGDYSSYEQYF. In DNA form, the CDR3 reads TGTGCCAGCGGGGACTATAGCTCCTACGAGCAGTACTTC.

This clonotype was seen ten or more times. This chain connects TRBV28 to TRBJ2-1, with D perhaps TRBD2 (5 bases). The CDR3 length is 15 residues. Germline CDR1 and CDR2: MDHEN and SYDVKM. V lost 2 bases and J 4 bases, leaving 12 bases between the germline ends. The CDR3 loop is CASSLGSFGYNEQFF. CDR3 sequence (DNA): TGTGCCAGCAGTTTAGGGAGTTTCGGTTACAATGAGCAGTTCTTC.

This clonotype has a single count. The chain links TRBV24-1 to TRBJ2-2; 8 bases map to TRBD2. The CDR3 is made up of 14 amino acids. J lost 3 bases, V lost 6 bases, and 2 bases had no gene match. The germline gives CDR1 KGHDR, CDR2 SFDVKD. The CDR3 DNA reads TGTGCCACCAGTACAGCGGGAGACACCGGGGAGCTGTTTTTT. It specifies CATSTAGDTGELFF.

The J gene is TRBJ2-1, the V gene TRBV5-4; D is uncertain. CDR3 length: 17 residues. V lost 4 bases to trimming and J lost 0 bases, with 17 bases between them. Germline-derived CDR1 and CDR2 are SGHNT and YYREEE (reference sequence). The CDR3 DNA is TGTGCCAGCAGCCTCAAATCGCGCTCGAGCTCCTACAATGAGCAGTTCTTC. Amino acids: CASSLKSRSSSYNEQFF. Full variable domain (outside the CDR3, taken from reference TRBV5-4 and TRBJ2-1): ETGVTQSPTHLIKTRGQQVTLRCSSQSGHNTVSWYQQALGQGPQFIFQYYREEENGRGNFPPRFSGLQFPNYSSELNVNALELDDSALYLCASSLKSRSSSYNEQFFGPGTRLTVL.

This clonotype has more than one count but fewer than ten. The CDR3 protein is CASSLTASDEQFF. DNA of the CDR3: TGCGCCAGCAGCCTCACCGCCAGCGATGAGCAGTTCTTC. This chain joins TRBV4-1 and TRBJ2-1; no clear D gene. The germline V gene has CDR1 MGHRA and CDR2 YSYEKL. V was pared by 4 bases and J by 8 bases, with 12 bases between. This CDR3 has 13 residues.

This chain links TRBV6-2 or TRBV6-3 with TRBJ2-5, with 8 bases aligning to TRBD2. Unmatched junction bases numbered 5, after V lost 5 bases and J lost 6 bases. Germline V CDR1 and CDR2: MNHEY, SVGEGT. CDR3 size: 13 residues. CDR3 protein: CASSSGRGQTQYF. The CDR3 DNA reads as TGTGCCAGCAGTAGCGGGAGAGGGCAGACCCAGTACTTC.

The chain employs TRBV3-1 and TRBJ1-2, with 8 bases lining up with TRBD1. Germline lookup yields CDR1 LGHDT and CDR2 YNNKEL (reference sequence). Losses at the gene ends were 2 bases for V and 10 bases for J; bases not matched to a gene: 6. The CDR3 runs to 13 residues. CDR3 amino acids: CASSQQGQATYTF. CDR3 sequence (DNA): TGTGCCAGCAGCCAACAGGGACAGGCCACCTACACCTTC.

The gene calls are TRBV9 and TRBJ1-1; D uncertain. The V end was cut by 1 base, the J end by 3 bases, with 13 bases between. The CDR3 extends over 15 amino acids. Germline values: CDR1 SGDLS, CDR2 YYNGEE. The CDR3 sequence is CASSVTGRVDTEAFF. The CDR3 DNA reads as TGTGCCAGCAGCGTAACCGGGAGGGTAGACACTGAAGCTTTCTTT.

Comment on this clonotype: A read error may explain this, as a much larger clone is one base away. The CDR3 nucleotides are TGTGCCAGCAGCCAAGACTGGGATCCAAGCTCCGAGCAGTACTTC. Translating gives CASSQDWDPSSEQYF. V gene TRBV3-1 combines with J gene TRBJ2-7; no reliable D call. The germline gives CDR1 LGHDT, CDR2 YNNKEL (reference sequence). V lost 0 bases and J lost 6, with 15 bases in between. This CDR3 is 15 amino acids long.

The J gene is TRBJ2-3, the V gene TRBV6-2 or TRBV6-3; D remains ambiguous. This CDR3 comprises 13 residues. V gave up 2 bases and J gave up 1 base, with 4 bases separating them. Germline CDR1 and CDR2: MNHEY and SVGEGT. The CDR3 DNA reads as TGTGCCAGCAGTTACCCTGGCACAGATACGCAGTATTTT. Its protein is CASSYPGTDTQYF.

Ten or more counts support this clonotype. This sequence joins TRBV28 and TRBJ1-1; no definite D call. The V gene's germline CDR1 is MDHEN and CDR2 SYDVKM. Trimming took 10 bases from V and 2 from J, leaving 8 bases between them. The CDR3 has 11 amino acids. The CDR3, as DNA: TGTGCCACCAACCCCAACACTGAAGCTTTCTTT. Protein product: CATNPNTEAFF.